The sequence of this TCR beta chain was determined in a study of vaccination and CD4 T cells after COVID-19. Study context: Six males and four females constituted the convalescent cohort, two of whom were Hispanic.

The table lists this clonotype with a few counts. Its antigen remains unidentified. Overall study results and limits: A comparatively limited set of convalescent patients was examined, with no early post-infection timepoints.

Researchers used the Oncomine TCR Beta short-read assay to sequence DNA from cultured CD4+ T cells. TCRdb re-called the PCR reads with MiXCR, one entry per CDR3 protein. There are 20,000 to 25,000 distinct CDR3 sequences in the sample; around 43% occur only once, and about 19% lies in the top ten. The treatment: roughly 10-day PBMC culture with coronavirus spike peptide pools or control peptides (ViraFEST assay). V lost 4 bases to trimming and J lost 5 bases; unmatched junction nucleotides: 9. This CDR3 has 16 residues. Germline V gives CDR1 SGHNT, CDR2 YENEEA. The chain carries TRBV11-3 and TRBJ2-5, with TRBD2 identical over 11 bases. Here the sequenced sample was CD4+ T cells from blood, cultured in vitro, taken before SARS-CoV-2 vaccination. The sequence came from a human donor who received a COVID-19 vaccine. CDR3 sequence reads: CASSSRLAGRAETQYF. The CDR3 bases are TGTGCCAGCAGCTCCCGACTAGCGGGGAGGGCGGAGACCCAGTACTTC. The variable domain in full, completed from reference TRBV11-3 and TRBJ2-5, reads EAGVVQSPRYKIIEKKQPVAFWCNPISGHNTLYWYLQNLGQGPELLIRYENEEAVDDSQLPKDRFSAERLKGVDSTLKIQPAELGDSAVYLCASSSRLAGRAETQYFGPGTRLLVL.